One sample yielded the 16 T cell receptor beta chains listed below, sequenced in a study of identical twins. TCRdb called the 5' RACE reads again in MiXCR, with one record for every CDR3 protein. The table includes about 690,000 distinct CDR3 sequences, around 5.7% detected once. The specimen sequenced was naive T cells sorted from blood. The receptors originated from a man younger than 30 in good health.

The CDR3 DNA reads TGTGCCAGCAGACTTACAGGGCCTGGGGCCAACGTCCTGACTTTC. Translated: CASRLTGPGANVLTF. This chain connects TRBV6-2 or TRBV6-3 to TRBJ2-6, with a tentative D call TRBD1 (6 bases). The germline gives CDR1 MNHEY, CDR2 SVGEGT. V lost 6 bases to trimming and J lost 2 bases, with 11 bases between them. The CDR3 has 15 residues.

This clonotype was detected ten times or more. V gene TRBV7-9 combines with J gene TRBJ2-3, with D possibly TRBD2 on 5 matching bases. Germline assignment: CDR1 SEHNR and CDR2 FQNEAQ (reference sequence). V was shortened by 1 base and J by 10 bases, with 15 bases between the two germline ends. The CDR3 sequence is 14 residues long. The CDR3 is CASSLGGAQLAQYF. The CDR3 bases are TGTGCCAGCAGCTTAGGGGGAGCCCAGTTGGCGCAGTATTTT.

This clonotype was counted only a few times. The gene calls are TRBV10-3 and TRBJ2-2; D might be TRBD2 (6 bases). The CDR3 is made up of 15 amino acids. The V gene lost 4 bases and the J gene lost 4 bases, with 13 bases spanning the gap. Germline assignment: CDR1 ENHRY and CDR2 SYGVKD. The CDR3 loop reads CAISVKGEATGELFF. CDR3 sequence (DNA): TGTGCCATCAGTGTTAAAGGGGAGGCCACCGGGGAGCTGTTTTTT.

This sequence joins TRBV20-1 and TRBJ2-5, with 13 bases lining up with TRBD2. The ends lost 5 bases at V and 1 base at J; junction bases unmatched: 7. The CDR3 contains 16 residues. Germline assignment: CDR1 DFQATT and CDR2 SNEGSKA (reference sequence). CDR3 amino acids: CSADGLAGEAQETQYF. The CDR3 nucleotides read TGCAGTGCTGACGGACTAGCGGGAGAGGCCCAAGAGACCCAGTACTTC.

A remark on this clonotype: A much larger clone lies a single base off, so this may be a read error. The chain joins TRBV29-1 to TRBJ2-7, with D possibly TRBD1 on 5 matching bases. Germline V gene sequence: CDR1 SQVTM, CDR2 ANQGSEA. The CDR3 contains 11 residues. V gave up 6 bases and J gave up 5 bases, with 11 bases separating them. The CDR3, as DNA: TGCAGCGTACTACAGGAAGACGAGCAGTACGTC. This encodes CSVLQEDEQYV.

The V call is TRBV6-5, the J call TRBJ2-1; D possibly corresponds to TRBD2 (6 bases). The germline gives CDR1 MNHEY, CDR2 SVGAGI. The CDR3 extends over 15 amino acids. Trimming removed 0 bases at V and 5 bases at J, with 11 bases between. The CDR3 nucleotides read TGTGCCAGCAGTTACTCGGTCGGGAGCGACAATGAGCAGTTCTTC. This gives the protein CASSYSVGSDNEQFF.

This CDR3 reads CAISERAGYQETQYF. CDR3 sequence (DNA): TGTGCCATCAGTGAGAGGGCGGGGTACCAAGAGACCCAGTACTTC. The chain uses TRBV10-3 and TRBJ2-5; maybe TRBD2 (6 bases). This CDR3 is 15 amino acids long. The V end was cut by 2 bases, the J end by 0 bases, with 10 bases between. Germline V gene lookup returns CDR1 ENHRY and CDR2 SYGVKD.

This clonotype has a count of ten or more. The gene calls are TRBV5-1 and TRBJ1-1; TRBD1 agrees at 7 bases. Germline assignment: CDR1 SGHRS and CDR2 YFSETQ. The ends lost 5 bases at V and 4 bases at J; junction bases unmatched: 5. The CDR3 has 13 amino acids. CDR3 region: CASSRDSATEAFF. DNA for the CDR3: TGCGCCAGCAGTCGGGACAGTGCCACTGAAGCTTTCTTT.

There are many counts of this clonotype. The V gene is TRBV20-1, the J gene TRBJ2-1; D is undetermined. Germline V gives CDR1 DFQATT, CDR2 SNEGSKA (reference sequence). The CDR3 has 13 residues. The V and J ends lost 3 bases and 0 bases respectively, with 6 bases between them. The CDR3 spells CSASLSSYNEQFF. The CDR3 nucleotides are TGCAGTGCTAGCCTTAGCTCCTACAATGAGCAGTTCTTC.

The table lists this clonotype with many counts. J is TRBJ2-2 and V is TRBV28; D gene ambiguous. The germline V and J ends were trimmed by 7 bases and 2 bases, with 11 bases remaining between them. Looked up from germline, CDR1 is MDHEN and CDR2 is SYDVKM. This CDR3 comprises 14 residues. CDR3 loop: CASTMGINTGELFF. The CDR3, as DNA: TGTGCCAGCACCATGGGTATAAACACCGGGGAGCTGTTTTTT.

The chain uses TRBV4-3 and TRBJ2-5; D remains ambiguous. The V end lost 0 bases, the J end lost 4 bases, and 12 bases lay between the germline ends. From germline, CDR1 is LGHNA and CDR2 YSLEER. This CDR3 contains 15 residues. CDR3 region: CASSQDGPGGETQYF. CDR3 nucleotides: TGCGCCAGCAGCCAAGATGGCCCCGGCGGAGAGACCCAGTACTTC.

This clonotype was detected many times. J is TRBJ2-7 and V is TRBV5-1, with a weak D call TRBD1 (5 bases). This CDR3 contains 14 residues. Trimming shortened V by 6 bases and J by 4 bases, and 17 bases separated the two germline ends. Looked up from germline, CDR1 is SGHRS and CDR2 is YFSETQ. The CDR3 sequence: CASTPIGAGYEQYF. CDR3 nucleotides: TGCGCCAGCACCCCCATTGGGGCAGGTTACGAGCAGTACTTC.

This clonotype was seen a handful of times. The CDR3 DNA sequence: TGTGCCACAAGAGACAGGGGCCCAGGGCAGCCCCAGCATTTT. It translates to CATRDRGPGQPQHF. V is TRBV24-1 and J is TRBJ1-5, with 8 bases fitting TRBD1. Unmatched junction bases numbered 11, after V lost 10 bases and J lost 7 bases. CDR1 is KGHDR and CDR2 is SFDVKD in the germline V gene. The CDR3 sequence is 14 residues long.

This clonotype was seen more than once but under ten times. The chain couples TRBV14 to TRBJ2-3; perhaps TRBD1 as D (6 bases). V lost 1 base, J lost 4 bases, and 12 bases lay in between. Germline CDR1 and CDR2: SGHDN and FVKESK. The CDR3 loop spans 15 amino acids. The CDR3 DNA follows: TGTGCCAGCAGCCAAGTCACAGGGATGGCAGATACGCAGTATTTT. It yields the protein CASSQVTGMADTQYF.

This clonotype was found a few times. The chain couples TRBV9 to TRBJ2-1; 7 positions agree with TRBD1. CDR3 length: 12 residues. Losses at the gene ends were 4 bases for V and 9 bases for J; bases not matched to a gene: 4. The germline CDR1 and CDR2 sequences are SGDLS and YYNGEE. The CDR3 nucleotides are TGTGCCAGCAGCACGACAGGGACTGAGCAGTTCTTC. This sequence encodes CASSTTGTEQFF.

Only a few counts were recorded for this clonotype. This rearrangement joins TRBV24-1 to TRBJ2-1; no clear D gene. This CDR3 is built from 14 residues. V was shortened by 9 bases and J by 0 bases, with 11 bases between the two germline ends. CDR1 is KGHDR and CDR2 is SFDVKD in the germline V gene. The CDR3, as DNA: TGTGCCACCTCCCACCGGAGCTCCTACAATGAGCAGTTCTTC. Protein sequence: CATSHRSSYNEQFF.